Here is one T cell receptor (beta chain) with its context. This clone was recorded at least ten times. The target of this receptor is not known. Per-base qualities were not stored, and no clone one base away is much larger. This sample was included in a study of beta chain features in type 1 diabetes (dated by TCRdb to 2017 to 2018). For context, the study as a whole: Mean age, gender distribution, total cell number and subset yield did not differ between patients and healthy donors. Across all samples, 90 million to 130 million sorted cells were examined, and cell number per subset correlated strongly with RNA yield. The study compared the TCRB repertoires of sorted circulating CD4+ T cell subsets in recently diagnosed type 1 diabetes patients with those in matched healthy donors. Regulatory and stem cell-like memory subsets were isolated from only 8 patients and roughly 8 healthy donors, whereas naive and central memory subsets came from all 28 donors.

CDR1 and CDR2 were assigned from the germline V gene as MGHRA and YSYEKL. The germline V and J ends show losses of 4 bases and 3 bases respectively, and no gene match explains 6 bases of the junction. Inclusive of the bounding cysteine and valine, the CDR3 is 15 residues long. Only the CDR3 portion is preserved as DNA: 45 bases, with reading frame beginning at the first base. The entire isolated RNA was reverse transcribed using the High Capacity cDNA Reverse Transcription Kit, and thus expressed TCRB transcripts were sequenced. Deep immunoSEQ sequencing was performed on naive, central memory and regulatory T cell samples, with an average of roughly 3.6 million total reads per sample. After sorted cells were lysed in RLT buffer, RNA was extracted with DNase-treated RNeasy Micro or Mini kits, with the choice depending on cell number. Each cell subset was processed separately to prevent cross-contamination, with patient and healthy donor samples processed together. The immunoSEQ multiplex PCR was used to amplify TCRB sequences from cDNA, generating 87-bp fragments that spanned the CDR3 region. Sequencing of the amplicons was done on the Illumina HiSeq platform. For the original study's pipeline: PCR bias was computationally corrected using synthetic template baselines, reads within Hamming distance 2 were collapsed, and singletons that could not be merged were discarded. By aligning reads against IMGT, V, D and J genes, CDR3 length, and insertions or deletions at six rearrangement sites were assigned. Within each subset, clonotype counts were normalized to the number of sorted cells before true diversity and Gini coefficients were calculated with the tcR R package. Repertoire sharing was quantified using the overlap coefficient calculated on TCRB nucleotide sequences. The source is immuneACCESS, and TCRdb retained only in-frame sequences with V and J called. Part of the clones is not carried over; for the studies checked, unresolved V genes explain less than half of this, and the remainder is unexplained. V and J calls and clone size are copied from that table; D and trimming were computed from the DNA. The sample contains about 320,000 clones, 14% of them found a single time. The ten largest clonotypes hold under 8.5% of the sample.

Summary of the overall study and its limitations: Because small numbers of individuals were included in the HLA sub-analyses, any influence of HLA type on TCRB rearrangement was left unresolved. At VDJ recombination sites, patients with type 1 diabetes made fewer insertions and deleted more nucleotides, a pattern implying thymic rearrangement abnormalities. Type 1 diabetes patients showed a moderate but significant shortening of TCRB CDR3 length in all four CD4+ subsets. Naive, central memory and regulatory TCRB repertoires appeared to be more alike among patients than among healthy donors. Because cDNA was sequenced instead of genomic DNA, activated cells with high expression could be over-represented, although the groups did not differ in activation or CD3 levels. Shorter templates might have been favored by PCR, but patient and control samples were amplified and corrected together, so both groups would have been affected equally by any skew.

A single peripheral blood draw of about 116 mL on average was collected from each donor into heparinised tubes. Naive, central memory, regulatory and stem cell-like memory CD4+ T cells were sorted on a BD FACSAria II using a panel including CD45RO, CCR7, CD25, CD127, CD95 and CD27. A purity above 98% was achieved for all sorted populations. PBMCs were isolated right away by Lymphoprep density gradient centrifugation and were stained directly, without culture. To minimize batch effects, samples were stained and sorted in pairs, one healthy donor with one patient per experiment. The rearranged segments are TRBV4-1 and TRBJ2-7, with 10 central nucleotides matching TRBD2. The source of this sequence is a man aged 25-40 years in good health. Material for sequencing was central memory CD4+ T cells from blood. In nucleotides, the sequence is TGCGCCAGCAGCCTTCTTCCTAGCGGGAGCTACGAGCAGTACGTC. Its translation is CASSLLPSGSYEQYV.